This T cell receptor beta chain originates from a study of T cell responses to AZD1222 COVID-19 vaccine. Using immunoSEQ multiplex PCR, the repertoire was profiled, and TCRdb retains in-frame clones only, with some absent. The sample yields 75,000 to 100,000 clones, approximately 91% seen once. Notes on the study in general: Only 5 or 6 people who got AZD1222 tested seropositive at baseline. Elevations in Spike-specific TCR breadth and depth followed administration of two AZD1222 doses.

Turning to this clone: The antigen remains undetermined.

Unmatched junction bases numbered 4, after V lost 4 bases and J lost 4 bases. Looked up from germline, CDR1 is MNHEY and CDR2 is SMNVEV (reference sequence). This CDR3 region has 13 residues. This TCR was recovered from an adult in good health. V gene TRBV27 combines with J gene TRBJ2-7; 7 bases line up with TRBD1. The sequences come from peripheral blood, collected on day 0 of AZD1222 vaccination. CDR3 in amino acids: CASSYRQGYEQYF. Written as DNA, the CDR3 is TGTGCCAGCAGTTACCGACAGGGTTACGAGCAGTACTTC.